One and the same sample provided the 28 T cell receptor beta chains below, sequenced in a study of molecular identifiers for immune sequencing clone quantification. MiXCR was run by TCRdb on the PCR reads, yielding one entry per CDR3 protein. The sample has 600,000 to 650,000 distinct CDR3 sequences; about 20% are singletons. The sample taken for sequencing was naive CD8+ T cells from blood, with Jurkat cell RNA spiked in. Subset in this sample: FACS-sorted CD8+CD4-CCR7+CD45RA+ naive T cells. Receptors originate from a human donor in good health. Some libraries in this study had Jurkat cell RNA spiked in.

This clonotype occurred a few times. The chain is built from TRBV4-1 and TRBJ2-7; D is uncertain. The CDR3 totals 15 residues. V lost 1 base and J lost 0, with 10 bases in between. Germline values: CDR1 MGHRA, CDR2 YSYEKL. The CDR3 DNA follows: TGCGCCAGCAGCCAAGGAAGTGCGTCCTCCTACGAGCAGTACTTC. Translating it yields CASSQGSASSYEQYF.

The sample holds many counts of this clonotype. CDR3 sequence: CASSPVGANVLTF. The CDR3 DNA is TGTGCCAGCAGTCCTGTGGGGGCCAACGTCCTGACTTTC. This sequence joins TRBV6-5 and TRBJ2-6; D is ambiguous. This CDR3 comprises 13 residues. CDR1 is MNHEY and CDR2 is SVGAGI in the germline V gene. The germline V and J ends were trimmed by 5 bases and 4 bases, with 6 bases remaining between them.

This clonotype was seen many times. At one end, the junction sequence differs from germline, possibly due to a read error. The chain links TRBV5-3 to TRBJ2-7; D is possibly TRBD1 (5 bases). TRBV5-3 is marked as an open reading frame, function uncertain. This CDR3 has 15 amino acids. CDR3 residues: CASSLGQGMTYEQYF. In DNA form, the CDR3 reads TGTGCCAGCAGCTTGGGGCAGGGCATGACCTACGAGCAGTACTTC.

Many counts were recorded for this clonotype. The chain employs TRBV4-2 and TRBJ2-6, with D unresolved. This CDR3 is 17 amino acids long. The V end lost 0 bases, the J end lost 0 bases, and 9 bases lay between the germline ends. Germline values: CDR1 LGHNA, CDR2 YNFKEQ. The CDR3 sequence: CASSQDRTDSGANVLTF. The CDR3 nucleotides are TGTGCCAGCAGCCAAGACCGTACTGACTCTGGGGCCAACGTCCTGACTTTC.

For this clonotype: Since a much larger clone is just one base distant, this may be a read error. V and J are TRBV7-8 and TRBJ2-2, with TRBD1 matching 9 bases. CDR1 and CDR2 (germline): SGHVS, FQNEAQ. CDR3 size: 15 residues. CDR3 in DNA: TGTGCCAGCAGCGACGGGACAGGGTTCACCAGGGAGCTGTTTTTT. This encodes CASSDGTGFTRELFF.

The table lists this clonotype with many counts. Here the CDR3 DNA reads TGTGCCAGCAGCCACCGGGACAGGCAATCGGGGGCCCAGTACTTC. Translating it yields CASSHRDRQSGAQYF. The J gene is TRBJ2-5, the V gene TRBV13; 8 nucleotides line up with TRBD1. The CDR3 length is 15 residues. V was pared by 5 bases and J by 9 bases, with 14 bases of the junction left unmatched. Germline V lookup: CDR1 PRHDT, CDR2 FYEKMQ (reference sequence).

V is TRBV27 and J is TRBJ1-1, with D possibly matching TRBD1 (5 bases). The CDR3 contains 14 residues. V lost 5 bases and J 5 bases, leaving 15 bases between the germline ends. Germline V gives CDR1 MNHEY, CDR2 SMNVEV (reference sequence). CDR3 nucleotide sequence: TGTGCCAGCAGTAAGGGACGGTCAACAACTGAAGCTTTCTTT. Translated, it gives CASSKGRSTTEAFF.

This clonotype has more than one count but fewer than ten. A clone one base away is much larger, so this may be a read error. The rearrangement joins TRBV7-2 to TRBJ2-3; weak D call: TRBD2 (5 bases). Germline-derived CDR1 and CDR2 are SGHTA and FQGNSA. This CDR3 comprises 15 residues. The CDR3 reads CASSFSASGTDAQYF. The CDR3, as DNA: TGTGCCAGCAGCTTTAGCGCCTCGGGCACAGATGCGCAGTATTTT.

This clonotype showed up just a few times. The chain employs TRBV25-1 and TRBJ2-1; D call uncertain. Trimming removed 3 bases from V and 4 bases from J, with 4 bases in between. The germline V gene has CDR1 MGHDK and CDR2 SYGVNS. This CDR3 is built from 12 residues. CDR3 nucleotides: TGTGCCAGCAGTGAGGGGTACAATGAGCAGTTCTTC. This sequence encodes CASSEGYNEQFF.

This clonotype was counted at least ten times. J is TRBJ1-1 and V is TRBV5-1; D gene ambiguous. V lost 10 bases and J lost 4, with 20 bases in between. Germline V CDR1 and CDR2: SGHRS, YFSETQ. This CDR3 is built from 14 residues. CDR3 sequence (DNA): TGCGCCTGCTATCCCGGTCCTAGATCCACTGAAGCTTTCTTT. Protein product: CACYPGPRSTEAFF. The variable domain in full, completed from reference TRBV5-1 and TRBJ1-1, reads KAGVTQTPRYLIKTRGQQVTLSCSPISGHRSVSWYQQTPGQGLQFLFEYFSETQRNKGNFPGRFSGRQFSNSRSEMNVSTLELGDSALYLCACYPGPRSTEAFFGQGTRLTVV.

This clonotype has ten or more counts. This chain links TRBV24-1 with TRBJ2-3, with a tentative D call TRBD1 (6 bases). Germline V gene lookup returns CDR1 KGHDR and CDR2 SFDVKD. This CDR3 region has 16 residues. Trimming shortened V by 3 bases and J by 0 bases, and 12 bases separated the two germline ends. CDR3 residues: CATSDAGDTSTDTQYF. DNA of the CDR3: TGTGCCACCAGTGATGCAGGGGACACCAGCACAGATACGCAGTATTTT.

The table lists this clonotype with many counts. The rearrangement links TRBV29-1 to TRBJ1-1; D not certain. There are 11 residues in the CDR3. V shed 4 bases and J shed 1 base, with 4 bases lying between them. Germline assignment: CDR1 SQVTM and CDR2 ANQGSEA. The CDR3 loop reads CSVGQNTEAFF. CDR3 sequence (DNA): TGCAGCGTTGGACAGAACACTGAAGCTTTCTTT.

A few counts support this clonotype. The chain recombines TRBV14 with TRBJ1-4; D perhaps matches TRBD1 (6 bases). Trimming removed 0 bases from V and 7 bases from J, with 12 bases in between. The CDR3 length is 15 residues. Germline V gene lookup returns CDR1 SGHDN and CDR2 FVKESK. CDR3 in DNA: TGTGCCAGCAGCCAAGATTCAGGGGTTGGTGAAAAACTGTTTTTT. It yields the protein CASSQDSGVGEKLFF.

This clonotype was counted ten times or more. J is TRBJ1-2 and V is TRBV4-1; no definite D call. Deletions cut 0 bases from V and 0 bases from J, with 8 bases between. The CDR3 is 15 amino acids. Germline lookup yields CDR1 MGHRA and CDR2 YSYEKL. The CDR3 DNA follows: TGCGCCAGCAGCCAAGAGCCAGGAGCTAACTATGGCTACACCTTC. This encodes CASSQEPGANYGYTF.

This clonotype occurred many times. The chain has TRBV7-9 and TRBJ2-7, with D unclear. V lost 1 base to trimming and J lost 4 bases, with 8 bases between them. This CDR3 has 13 residues. CDR1 SEHNR and CDR2 FQNEAQ come from the germline V gene (reference sequence). In DNA, the CDR3 is TGTGCCAGCAGCTTAGACCCGGAGTACGAGCAGTACTTC. It is translated as CASSLDPEYEQYF.

This clonotype came up many times. CDR3 sequence (DNA): TGTGCCAGCAGTTACTTTCGCGGGATTGGCACAGATACGCAGTATTTT. This encodes CASSYFRGIGTDTQYF. V gene TRBV6-6 combines with J gene TRBJ2-3; perhaps TRBD2 as D (6 bases). The germline CDR1 and CDR2 sequences are MNHNY and SVGAGI (reference sequence). The V end was cut by 1 base, the J end by 1 base, with 12 bases between. The CDR3 runs to 16 residues.

About this clonotype: Just one base apart from a much larger clone, this may be a read error. The missing conserved phenylalanine or tryptophan at the end of this CDR3 makes a read error likely. CDR3 sequence: CATSSTWGPEDTEAFS. The DNA for the CDR3 is TGTGCCACCAGTTCCACATGGGGGCCGGAGGACACTGAAGCTTTCTCT. This chain links TRBV24-1 with TRBJ1-1, with D tentatively TRBD1 (6 bases). The CDR3 sequence is 16 residues long. Germline-derived CDR1 and CDR2 are KGHDR and SFDVKD. Trimming stripped 6 bases from V and 3 bases from J, with 19 bases between.

To note about this clonotype: It may be a read error: a sequence one base away is much more abundant. The chain joins TRBV4-3 to TRBJ1-1, with D maybe TRBD1 (6 bases). This CDR3 has 14 residues. CDR1 is LGHNA, CDR2 YSLEER, per germline. This CDR3 is CASSNPGENTVAFF. The CDR3 DNA follows: TGCGCCAGCAGTAACCCAGGGGAGAACACTGTAGCTTTCTTT.

This clonotype appeared many times. The chain is built from TRBV9 and TRBJ2-6; no firm D call. The CDR3 is 16 residues long. In germline, CDR1 is SGDLS, CDR2 YYNGEE. Trimming pared 0 bases from V and 0 bases from J, leaving 7 bases between. In DNA, the CDR3 is TGTGCCAGCAGCGTAGATCGGAGCTCTGGGGCCAACGTCCTGACTTTC. Translated: CASSVDRSSGANVLTF.

In its sample, this clonotype was seen many times. It is unclear where the CDR3 begins or ends on the DNA, so no DNA is shown, and the CDR3 is as TCRdb lists it. This chain connects TRBV7-5 to TRBJ2-3; the table's TRBD2 call for D was not verified on the DNA. TRBV7-5 counts as a pseudogene. The CDR3 totals 20 residues, both ends included. The chain's CDR3 is CISVPEALAAGGLSTDTQYF.

This clonotype has a count of ten or more. CDR3 amino acids: CASSVGGSQNTEAFF. Here the CDR3 DNA reads TGTGCCAGCAGCGTAGGAGGGAGTCAGAACACTGAAGCTTTCTTT. V usage is TRBV9 and J usage is TRBJ1-1; D is ambiguous. Trimming cost V 0 bases and J 1 base, with 10 bases left between them. Germline CDR1 SGDLS, CDR2 YYNGEE. CDR3 length: 15 amino acids.

The J gene is TRBJ1-5, the V gene TRBV6-5, with 11 nucleotides matching TRBD1. This CDR3 spans 16 amino acids. Germline CDR1 and CDR2: MNHEY and SVGAGI. Trimming took 7 bases from V and 5 from J; bases not matched to a gene: 10. DNA of the CDR3: TGTGCCAGCACCGCAACCTGGACAGGGGGCCATCAGCCCCAGCATTTT. This translates into CASTATWTGGHQPQHF.

This clonotype showed up many times. The CDR3 here is CASVETGTVLFGYTF. The CDR3 DNA is TGTGCCAGCGTTGAAACCGGGACAGTCCTCTTTGGCTACACCTTC. The rearrangement joins TRBV28 to TRBJ1-2; the match to TRBD1 covers 7 bases. After removal of 8 bases from V and 7 bases from J, the junction contained 16 bases not matched to a gene. The CDR3 spans 15 residues. In germline, CDR1 is MDHEN, CDR2 SYDVKM.

This clonotype was detected many times. The V call is TRBV29-1, the J call TRBJ2-1, with 9 bases lining up with TRBD1. Germline assignment: CDR1 SQVTM and CDR2 ANQGSEA. Trimming cost V 4 bases and J 6 bases; bases outside gene matches: 13. This CDR3 contains 16 residues. CDR3: CSVARTGTGMVNEQFF. The CDR3 nucleotides read TGCAGCGTTGCGAGAACCGGGACAGGGATGGTCAATGAGCAGTTCTTC.

On this clonotype itself: A read error may produce the germline difference seen at one junction end. The V and J genes are TRBV7-2 and TRBJ1-6; D gene ambiguous. CDR3 length: 15 amino acids. Germline V CDR1 and CDR2: SGHTA, FQGNSA. CDR3 nucleotide sequence: TGTGCCAGCAGCTTAGGGGCAGGCGATAATTCACCCCCCCACTTT. Its protein product is CASSLGAGDNSPPHF.

Remarks on this clonotype: This could be a read error, since a much larger clone is one nucleotide away. No conserved phenylalanine or tryptophan is present at the end of the CDR3, so a read error is the likely explanation. The V call is TRBV19, the J call TRBJ1-5; D call uncertain. Trimming took 4 bases from V and 1 from J, leaving 11 bases between them. CDR3 size: 15 residues. CDR1 is LNHDA and CDR2 is SQIVND in the germline V gene (reference sequence). In DNA form, the CDR3 reads TGTGCCAGTAGTAGTGGCGAGCGGAGCAATCAGCCCCAGCATCTT. Its translation is CASSSGERSNQPQHL.

This clonotype was observed a single time. The V gene is TRBV3-1, the J gene TRBJ1-5, with a possible D match to TRBD1 (6 bases). V lost 0 bases and J lost 11, with 20 bases in between. Germline assignment: CDR1 LGHDT and CDR2 YNNKEL (reference sequence). This CDR3 has 16 residues. CDR3: CASSQDLAGGNRSQHF. The DNA of the CDR3 is TGTGCCAGCAGCCAAGATCTCGCGGGGGGCAATCGGTCCCAGCATTTT.

This clonotype was counted ten times or more. In DNA form, the CDR3 reads TGCAGTGCTAGGAACACAGGGGACGCCAAAAACATTCAGTACTTC. Its protein is CSARNTGDAKNIQYF. The genes are TRBV20-1 and TRBJ2-4; 7 bases match TRBD1. Trimming took 3 bases from V and 1 from J; bases not matched to a gene: 6. CDR1 and CDR2 (germline): DFQATT, SNEGSKA (reference sequence). The CDR3 is made up of 15 amino acids.